This is a list of T cell receptor beta chains from one sample in a study of shared clonotypes between healthy human individuals. The data were produced by immunoSEQ multiplex PCR, yet TCRdb's version contains in-frame clones alone and is incomplete. The sample consists of 300,000 to 350,000 clones, around four fifths of them appearing once. Sequencing used memory CD4+ T cells sorted from blood. Every receptor here comes from a man aged 25-40 years in good health. The CDR3 runs from the conserved cysteine through the conserved F or W. A D gene is named only where the DNA matches it firmly. Only some rows state a clone size, as once, few, many or a class for expanded clones.

j_call	clone_size	d_call	v_call	cdr3_nt	cdr3_aa
TRBJ2-1	few	.	TRBV2	TGTGCCAGCAAAATAAGACCCTCCAATGAGCAGTTCTTC	CASKIRPSNEQFF
TRBJ2-1	.	TRBD2	TRBV6-1	TGTGCCAGCAGTGTACAGGGGGGGACTAGCGACTACAATGAGCAGTTCTTC	CASSVQGGTSDYNEQFF
TRBJ2-1	once	.	TRBV6-6	TGTGCCAGCAGTAAAGATCGGACCTCCTACAATGAGCAGTTCTTC	CASSKDRTSYNEQFF
TRBJ1-1	many	TRBD1	TRBV7-3	TGTGCCAGCAGCTCACCCGTCGACAGGGCCGGTGGACAGAACACTGAAGCTTTCTTT	CASSSPVDRAGGQNTEAFF
TRBJ2-1	few	TRBD2	TRBV28	TGTGCCAGCGACCTAGCGGGAGGATACAATGAGCAGTTCTTC	CASDLAGGYNEQFF
TRBJ1-1	.	.	TRBV28	TGTGCCAGCAGTTTACTGAGGAACACTGAAGCTTTCTTT	CASSLLRNTEAFF
TRBJ2-7	.	TRBD2	TRBV28	TGTGCCAGCAGTCCCGTTAGGATAGCGGGAGTTGGCGAGCAGTACTTC	CASSPVRIAGVGEQYF
TRBJ1-3	few	.	TRBV7-2	TGTGCCAGCAGCGTAAGCAGGGTTTCTGGAAACACCATATATTTT	CASSVSRVSGNTIYF
TRBJ2-3	few	.	TRBV10-3	TGTGCCATCCAGATCACAGATACGCAGTATTTT	CAIQITDTQYF
TRBJ1-5	.	.	TRBV6-1	.	CASSVGQGTVVSHF
TRBJ2-5	.	TRBD2	TRBV5-4	TGTGCCAGCAGCTTTGGGACTAGCGGGATAGAGACCCAGTACTTC	CASSFGTSGIETQYF
TRBJ1-4	.	TRBD1	TRBV18	TGTGCCAGCTCACCGGACAGGCAAAATGAAAAACTGTTTTTT	CASSPDRQNEKLFF
TRBJ2-3	.	.	TRBV5-6	TGTGCCAGCAGCCTGGGTAGGAGGGGGCGGGATACGCAGTATTTT	CASSLGRRGRDTQYF
TRBJ1-5	medium-sized	.	TRBV27	TGTGCCAGCAGTTTATCCCCGCCTCAGGGGAATCAGCCCCAGCATTTT	CASSLSPPQGNQPQHF
TRBJ2-3	few	.	TRBV6-1	TGTGCCAGCAGACCTTCGCTCGACACAGATACGCAGTATTTT	CASRPSLDTDTQYF
TRBJ2-7	many	TRBD2	TRBV15	TGTGCCACCAGCAGAGAGTCAGCGGGAGTTGTGTACGAGCAGTACTTC	CATSRESAGVVYEQYF
TRBJ2-7	few	TRBD2	TRBV28	TGTGCCAGCAGTTCCGGGAGGGCCGTTTACGAGCAGTACTTC	CASSSGRAVYEQYF
TRBJ1-1	.	.	TRBV2	TGTGCCAGCAGTGAAGCGCGAGACGGTGAAGCTTTCTTT	CASSEARDGEAFF
TRBJ1-1	.	TRBD1	TRBV5-4	TGTGCCAGCAGCTCTGGACAGGGGACCTACAACACTGAAGCTTTCTTT	CASSSGQGTYNTEAFF
TRBJ1-2	.	.	TRBV10-3	TGTGCCATCAGTGAGATGAGCGGTGCGACAGTGAAAGGGTATGGCTACACCTTC	CAISEMSGATVKGYGYTF
TRBJ2-7	.	TRBD1	TRBV5-4	TGTGCCAGCAGCAGGGACAGTCAGTACGAGCAGTACTTC	CASSRDSQYEQYF
TRBJ2-5	.	TRBD2	TRBV7-7	TGTGCCAGCAGTCGTAGCGGGAGTGAGACCCAGTACTTC	CASSRSGSETQYF
TRBJ2-5	.	.	TRBV2	TGTGCCAGCAGTGTCTACAGTGAAGAGACCCAGTACTTC	CASSVYSEETQYF
TRBJ2-3	.	.	TRBV19	TGTGCCAGTAGTATAGAACTCACAGATACGCAGTATTTT	CASSIELTDTQYF
TRBJ1-5	.	.	TRBV28	TGTGCCAGCAGTTTTTGGTCCGGGGATCAGCCCCAGCATTTT	CASSFWSGDQPQHF
TRBJ1-4	.	.	TRBV28	TGTGCCAGCAGTTCCGGACAGCGAGAGTTTTTT	CASSSGQREFF
TRBJ2-1	.	.	TRBV7-2	TGTGCCAGCAGCTTAATGGGGGCAACGGGTGAGCAGTTCTTC	CASSLMGATGEQFF
TRBJ2-5	.	TRBD1	TRBV6-1	TGTGCCAGCAGTGAAATGGGGGCAGGGGGCGCCGGGACCCAGTACTTC	CASSEMGAGGAGTQYF
TRBJ1-3	.	.	TRBV5-1	TGCGCCAGCAGCCGGACAGCCGTCTCTGGAAACACCATATATTTT	CASSRTAVSGNTIYF
TRBJ2-7	.	.	TRBV18	TGTGCCAGCTCAGAATATTCCGGAACTAGCCTCTACGAGCAGTACTTC	CASSEYSGTSLYEQYF
TRBJ1-2	.	.	TRBV19	TGTGCCAGTAGCAGTGACAGGCGGACCAACTATGGCTACACCTTC	CASSSDRRTNYGYTF
TRBJ1-1	few	.	TRBV7-9	TGTGCCAGCAGCTTCGTTCTTGCTGAAGCTTTCTTT	CASSFVLAEAFF
TRBJ2-3	.	.	TRBV5-5	TGTGCCAGCTTACGTAGTTATCCCAACACAGATACGCAGTATTTT	CASLRSYPNTDTQYF
TRBJ1-3	.	.	TRBV9	TGTGCCAGCAGCGTAGATACCGGTTCTGGAAACACCATATATTTT	CASSVDTGSGNTIYF
TRBJ2-7	.	.	TRBV5-6	TGTGCCAGCAGCCGGCTATACAGCTCCTACGAGCAGTACTTC	CASSRLYSSYEQYF
TRBJ2-3	many	.	TRBV2	TGTGCCAGCAGTAGGATTGTAGGGAGCTACACAGATACGCAGTATTTT	CASSRIVGSYTDTQYF
TRBJ2-4	.	.	TRBV19	TGTGCCAGTAGTCCATCAAAGGGAACCAAAAACATTCAGTACTTC	CASSPSKGTKNIQYF
TRBJ2-5	.	.	TRBV28	TGTGCCAGCAGTTTTCAGCTCCAAGAGACCCAGTACTTC	CASSFQLQETQYF
TRBJ2-7	.	TRBD1	TRBV29-1	TGCAGCGTAACCGGGACAGGGAGGTACGAGCAGTACTTC	CSVTGTGRYEQYF